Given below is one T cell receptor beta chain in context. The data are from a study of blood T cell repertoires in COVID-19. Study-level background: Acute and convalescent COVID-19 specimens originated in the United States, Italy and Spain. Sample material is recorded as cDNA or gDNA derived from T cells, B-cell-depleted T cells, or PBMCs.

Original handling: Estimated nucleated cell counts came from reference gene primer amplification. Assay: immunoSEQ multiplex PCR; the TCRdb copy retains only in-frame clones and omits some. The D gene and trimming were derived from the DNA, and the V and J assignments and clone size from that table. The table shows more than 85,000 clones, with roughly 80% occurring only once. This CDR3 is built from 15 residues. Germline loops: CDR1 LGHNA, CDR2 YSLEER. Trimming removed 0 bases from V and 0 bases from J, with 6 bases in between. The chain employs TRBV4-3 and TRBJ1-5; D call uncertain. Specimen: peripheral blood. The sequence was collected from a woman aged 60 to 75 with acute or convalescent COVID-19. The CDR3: CASSQERVSNQPQHF. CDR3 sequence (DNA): TGCGCCAGCAGCCAAGAGAGGGTTAGCAATCAGCCCCAGCATTTT.